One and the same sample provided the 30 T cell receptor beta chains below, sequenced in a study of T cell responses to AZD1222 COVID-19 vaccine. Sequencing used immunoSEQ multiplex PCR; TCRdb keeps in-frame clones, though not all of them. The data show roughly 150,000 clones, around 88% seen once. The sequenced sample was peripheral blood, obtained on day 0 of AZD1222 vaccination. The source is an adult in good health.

CDR3 in amino acids: CASSLVQFLNYGYTF. The CDR3 DNA follows: TGTGCCAGCAGCTTAGTCCAGTTCCTTAACTATGGCTACACCTTC. The chain couples TRBV7-9 to TRBJ1-2; no firm D call. This CDR3 has 15 residues. Per germline, CDR1 SEHNR and CDR2 FQNEAQ (reference sequence). V lost 1 base to trimming and J lost 1 base, with 10 bases between them.

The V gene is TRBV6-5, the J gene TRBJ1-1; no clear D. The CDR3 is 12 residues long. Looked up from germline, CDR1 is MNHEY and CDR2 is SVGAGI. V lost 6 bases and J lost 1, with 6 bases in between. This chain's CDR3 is CASRHQNTEAFF. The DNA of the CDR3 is TGTGCCAGCAGACACCAGAACACTGAAGCTTTCTTT.

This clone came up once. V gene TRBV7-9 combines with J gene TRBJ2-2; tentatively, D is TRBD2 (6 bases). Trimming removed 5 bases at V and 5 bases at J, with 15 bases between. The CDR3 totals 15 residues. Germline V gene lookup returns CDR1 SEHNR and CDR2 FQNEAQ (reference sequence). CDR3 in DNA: TGTGCCAGCAGCCGCCTTGGGGCGGGAACCGGGGAGCTGTTTTTT. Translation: CASSRLGAGTGELFF.

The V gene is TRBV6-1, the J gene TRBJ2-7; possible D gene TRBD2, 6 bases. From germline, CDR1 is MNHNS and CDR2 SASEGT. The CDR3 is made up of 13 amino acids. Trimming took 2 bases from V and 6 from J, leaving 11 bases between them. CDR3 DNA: TGTGCCAGCAGTGAACTCCGGGACTCCGAGCAGTACTTC. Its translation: CASSELRDSEQYF.

The CDR3 here is CASSVTADTEAFF. CDR3 in DNA: TGTGCCAGCAGCGTGACGGCTGACACTGAAGCTTTCTTT. The chain links TRBV25-1 to TRBJ1-1; D is unresolved. The germline CDR1 and CDR2 sequences are MGHDK and SYGVNS. The CDR3 has 13 residues. With 6 bases removed from V and 3 bases from J, the gap between germline ends came to 11 bases.

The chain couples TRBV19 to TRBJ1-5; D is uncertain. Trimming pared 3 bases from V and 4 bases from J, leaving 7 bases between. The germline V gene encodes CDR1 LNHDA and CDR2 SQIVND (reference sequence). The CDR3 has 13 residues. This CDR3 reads CASSMNSNQPQHF. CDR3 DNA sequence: TGTGCCAGTAGTATGAACAGTAATCAGCCCCAGCATTTT.

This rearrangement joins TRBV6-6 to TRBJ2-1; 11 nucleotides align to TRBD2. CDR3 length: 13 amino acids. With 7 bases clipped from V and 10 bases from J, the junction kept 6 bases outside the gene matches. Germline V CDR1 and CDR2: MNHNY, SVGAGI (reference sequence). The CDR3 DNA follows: TGTGCCAGCAAACTTAGCGGGAGGGTCGAGCAGTTCTTC. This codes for CASKLSGRVEQFF.

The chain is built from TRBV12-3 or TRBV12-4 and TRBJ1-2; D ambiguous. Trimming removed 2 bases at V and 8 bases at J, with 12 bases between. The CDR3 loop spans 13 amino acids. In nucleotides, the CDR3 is TGTGCCAGCAGTTTACCCCCGATCGGGGGCTACACCTTC. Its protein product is CASSLPPIGGYTF.

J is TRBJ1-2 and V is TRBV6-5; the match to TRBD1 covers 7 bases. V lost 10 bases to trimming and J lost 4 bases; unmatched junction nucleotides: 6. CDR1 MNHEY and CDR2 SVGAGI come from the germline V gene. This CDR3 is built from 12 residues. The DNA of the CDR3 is TGTGCCATTGCCCGGGACAGCTATGGCTACACCTTC. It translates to CAIARDSYGYTF.

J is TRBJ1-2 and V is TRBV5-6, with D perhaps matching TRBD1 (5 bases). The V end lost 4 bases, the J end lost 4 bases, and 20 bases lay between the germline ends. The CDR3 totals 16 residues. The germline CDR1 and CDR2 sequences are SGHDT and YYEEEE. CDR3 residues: CASSPTERGSVYGYTF. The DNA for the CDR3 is TGTGCCAGCAGCCCCACCGAGAGGGGATCCGTCTATGGCTACACCTTC. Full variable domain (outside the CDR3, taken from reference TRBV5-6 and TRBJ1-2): DAGVTQSPTHLIKTRGQQVTLRCSPKSGHDTVSWYQQALGQGPQFIFQYYEEEERQRGNFPDRFSGHQFPNYSSELNVNALLLGDSALYLCASSPTERGSVYGYTFGSGTRLTVV.

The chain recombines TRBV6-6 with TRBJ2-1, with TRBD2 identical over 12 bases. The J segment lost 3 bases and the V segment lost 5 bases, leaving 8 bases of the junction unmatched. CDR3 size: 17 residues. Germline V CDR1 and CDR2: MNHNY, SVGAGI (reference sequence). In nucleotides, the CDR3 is TGTGCCAGCAGTCCCGCACTAGCGGGAGGTCTCTACAATGAGCAGTTCTTC. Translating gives CASSPALAGGLYNEQFF.

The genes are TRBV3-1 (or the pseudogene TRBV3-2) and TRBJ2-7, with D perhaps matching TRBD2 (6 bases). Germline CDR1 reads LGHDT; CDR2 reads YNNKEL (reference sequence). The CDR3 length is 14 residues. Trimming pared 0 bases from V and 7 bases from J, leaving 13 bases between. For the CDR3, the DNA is TGTGCCAGCAGCCAAGATCTATCCGCGGGGGAGCAGTACTTC. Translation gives CASSQDLSAGEQYF.

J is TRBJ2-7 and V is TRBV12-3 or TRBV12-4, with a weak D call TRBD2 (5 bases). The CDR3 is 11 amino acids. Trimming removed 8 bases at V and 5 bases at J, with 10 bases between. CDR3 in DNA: TGTGCCAGCGGCCGGCGGGACGAGCAGTACTTC. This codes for CASGRRDEQYF.

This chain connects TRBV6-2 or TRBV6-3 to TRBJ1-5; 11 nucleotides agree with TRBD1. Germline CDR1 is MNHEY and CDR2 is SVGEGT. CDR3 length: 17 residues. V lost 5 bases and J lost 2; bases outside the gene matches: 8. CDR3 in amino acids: CASSPRTGGAGNQPQHF. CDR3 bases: TGTGCCAGCAGTCCCAGGACAGGGGGCGCCGGCAATCAGCCCCAGCATTTT.

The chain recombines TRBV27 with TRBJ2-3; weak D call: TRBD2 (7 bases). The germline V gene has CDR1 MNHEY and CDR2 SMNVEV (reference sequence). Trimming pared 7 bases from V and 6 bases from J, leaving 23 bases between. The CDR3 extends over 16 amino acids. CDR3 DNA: TGTGCCAGCACCACGCTTCGCGGGAGAGGGGGGGATACGCAGTATTTT. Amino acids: CASTTLRGRGGDTQYF.

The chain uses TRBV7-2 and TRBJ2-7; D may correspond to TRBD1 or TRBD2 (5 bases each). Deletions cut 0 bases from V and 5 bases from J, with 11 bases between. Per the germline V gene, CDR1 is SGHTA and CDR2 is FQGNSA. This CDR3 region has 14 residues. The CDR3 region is CASSLAAGANEQYF. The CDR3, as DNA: TGTGCCAGCAGCTTAGCCGCCGGGGCTAACGAGCAGTACTTC.

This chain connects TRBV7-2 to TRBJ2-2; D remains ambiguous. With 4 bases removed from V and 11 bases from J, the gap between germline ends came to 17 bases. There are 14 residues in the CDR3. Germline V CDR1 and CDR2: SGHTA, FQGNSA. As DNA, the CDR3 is TGTGCCAGCAGCTCACCATCCACAGATAGAGAGCTGTTTTTT. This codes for CASSSPSTDRELFF.

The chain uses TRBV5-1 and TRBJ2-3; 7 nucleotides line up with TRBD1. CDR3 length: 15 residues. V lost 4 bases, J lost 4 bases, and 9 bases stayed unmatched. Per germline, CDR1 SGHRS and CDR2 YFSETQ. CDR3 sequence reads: CASSHRGSNADTQYF. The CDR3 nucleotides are TGCGCCAGCAGCCACAGGGGTAGCAACGCAGATACGCAGTATTTT.

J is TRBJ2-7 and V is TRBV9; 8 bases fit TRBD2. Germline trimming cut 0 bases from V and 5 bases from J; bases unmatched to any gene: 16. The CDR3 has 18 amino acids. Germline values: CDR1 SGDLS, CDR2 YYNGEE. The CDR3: CASSVGQPGSGRKDEQYF. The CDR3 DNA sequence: TGTGCCAGCAGCGTAGGACAGCCTGGGAGCGGGAGAAAGGACGAGCAGTACTTC.

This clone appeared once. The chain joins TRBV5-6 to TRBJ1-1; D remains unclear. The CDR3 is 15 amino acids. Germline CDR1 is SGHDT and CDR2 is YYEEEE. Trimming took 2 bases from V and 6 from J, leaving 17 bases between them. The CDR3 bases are TGTGCCAGCAGCTTTTTATCTAGGGCGACGGCTGAAGCTTTCTTT. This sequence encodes CASSFLSRATAEAFF.

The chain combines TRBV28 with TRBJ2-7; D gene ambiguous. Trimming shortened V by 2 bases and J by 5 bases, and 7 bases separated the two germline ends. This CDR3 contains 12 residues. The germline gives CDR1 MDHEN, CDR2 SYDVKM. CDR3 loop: CASSLTADEQYF. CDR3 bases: TGTGCCAGCAGTTTAACCGCTGACGAGCAGTACTTC.

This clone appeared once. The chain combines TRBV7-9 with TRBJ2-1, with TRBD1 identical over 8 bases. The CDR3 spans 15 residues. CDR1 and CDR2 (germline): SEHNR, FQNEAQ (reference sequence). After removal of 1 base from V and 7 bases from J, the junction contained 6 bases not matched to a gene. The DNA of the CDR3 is TGTGCCAGCAGCTTAGAGGGACAGGTCACGAATGAGCAGTTCTTC. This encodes CASSLEGQVTNEQFF. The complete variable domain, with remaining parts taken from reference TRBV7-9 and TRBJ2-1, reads DTGVSQNPRHKITKRGQNVTFRCDPISEHNRLYWYRQTLGQGPEFLTYFQNEAQLEKSRLLSDRFSAERPKGSFSTLEIQRTEQGDSAMYLCASSLEGQVTNEQFFGPGTRLTVL.

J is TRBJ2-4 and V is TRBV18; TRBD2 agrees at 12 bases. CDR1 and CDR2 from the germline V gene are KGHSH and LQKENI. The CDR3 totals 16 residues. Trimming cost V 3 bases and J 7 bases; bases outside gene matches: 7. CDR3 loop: CASSPKTSGSGNIQYF. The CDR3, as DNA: TGTGCCAGCTCACCCAAGACTAGCGGGAGTGGGAACATTCAGTACTTC.

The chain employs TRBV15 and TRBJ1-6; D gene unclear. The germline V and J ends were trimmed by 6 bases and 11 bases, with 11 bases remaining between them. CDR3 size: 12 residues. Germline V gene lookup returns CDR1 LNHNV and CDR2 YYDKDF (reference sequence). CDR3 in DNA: TGTGCCACCAGGAGAAGACGGGCACCCCTCCACTTT. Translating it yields CATRRRRAPLHF.

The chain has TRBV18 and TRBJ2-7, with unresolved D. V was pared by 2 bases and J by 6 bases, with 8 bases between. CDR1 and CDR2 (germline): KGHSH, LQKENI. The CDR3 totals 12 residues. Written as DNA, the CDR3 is TGTGCCAGCTCACCAAATCTTTCCGAGCAGTACTTC. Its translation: CASSPNLSEQYF.

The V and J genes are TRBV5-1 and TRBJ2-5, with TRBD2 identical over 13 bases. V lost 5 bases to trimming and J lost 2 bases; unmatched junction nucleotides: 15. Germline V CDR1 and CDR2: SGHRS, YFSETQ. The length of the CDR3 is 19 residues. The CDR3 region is CASSLSGTSGAVLQETQYF. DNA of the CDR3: TGCGCCAGCAGTCTTTCAGGGACTAGCGGGGCAGTTTTACAAGAGACCCAGTACTTC.

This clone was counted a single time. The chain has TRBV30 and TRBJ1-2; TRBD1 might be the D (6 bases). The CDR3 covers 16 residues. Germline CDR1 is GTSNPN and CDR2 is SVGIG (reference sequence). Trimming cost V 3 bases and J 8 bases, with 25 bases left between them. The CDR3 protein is CAWSLNSGMGARGYTF. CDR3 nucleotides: TGTGCCTGGAGCCTAAACAGCGGGATGGGGGCGAGGGGCTACACCTTC. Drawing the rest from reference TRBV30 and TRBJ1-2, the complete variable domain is SQTIHQWPATLVQPVGSPLSLECTVEGTSNPNLYWYRQAAGRGLQLLFYSVGIGQISSEVPQNLSASRPQDRQFILSSKKLLLSDSGFYLCAWSLNSGMGARGYTFGSGTRLTVV.

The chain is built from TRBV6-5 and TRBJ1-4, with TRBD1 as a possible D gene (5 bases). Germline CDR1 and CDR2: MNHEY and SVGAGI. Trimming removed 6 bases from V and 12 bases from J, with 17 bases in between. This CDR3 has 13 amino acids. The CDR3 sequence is CASSASPVGELFF. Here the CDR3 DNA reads TGTGCCAGCAGCGCCTCCCCGGTGGGGGAACTGTTTTTT.

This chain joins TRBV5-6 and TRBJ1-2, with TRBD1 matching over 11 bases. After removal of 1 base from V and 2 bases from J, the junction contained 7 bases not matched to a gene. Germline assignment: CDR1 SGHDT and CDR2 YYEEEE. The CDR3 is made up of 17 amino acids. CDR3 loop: CASSLWDRGIGNYGYTF. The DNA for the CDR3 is TGTGCCAGCAGCTTGTGGGACAGGGGGATAGGAAACTATGGCTACACCTTC.

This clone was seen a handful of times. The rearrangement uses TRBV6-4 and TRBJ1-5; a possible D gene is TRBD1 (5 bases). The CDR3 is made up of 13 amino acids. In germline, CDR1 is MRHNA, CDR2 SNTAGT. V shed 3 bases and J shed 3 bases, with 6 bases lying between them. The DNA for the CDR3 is TGTGCCAGCAGTGAAGGGGACAATCAGCCCCAGCATTTT. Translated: CASSEGDNQPQHF.